A selection of T cell receptor beta chains follows, all from one sample in a study of cytomegalovirus exposure and HLA in healthy donors. The method was immunoSEQ multiplex PCR; TCRdb's version includes in-frame clones alone and lacks a portion of them. The repertoire consists of approximately 160,000 clones, with 86% occurring once and the leading ten covering approximately 2.2%. Specimen: PBMCs. The receptors were gathered from a woman aged 18-30 years in good health and CMV-seronegative. CDR3s include the opening cysteine and the closing phenylalanine or tryptophan. The order of the fields is clone size, D gene, J gene, V gene, CDR3 protein, CDR3 DNA. D genes are given only for firm matches. A clone size is listed for some rows: how often the clone was seen (once, few, many), or a class if it is expanded.

>.|TRBD1|TRBJ2-7|TRBV27
CASSLGQGPYEQYF
TGTGCCAGCAGTTTGGGACAGGGACCCTACGAGCAGTACTTC
>.|TRBD1|TRBJ2-4|TRBV4-3
CASSQVGQGKNIQYF
TGCGCCAGCAGCCAAGTAGGACAGGGGAAAAACATTCAGTACTTC
>.|.|TRBJ1-2|TRBV30
CAWSVLHNYGYTF
TGTGCCTGGAGTGTACTACATAACTATGGCTACACCTTC
>.|TRBD2|TRBJ2-2|TRBV30
CAWARGEARRWAGELFF
TGTGCCTGGGCCCGGGGGGAGGCCCGAAGGTGGGCCGGGGAGCTGTTTTTT
>.|TRBD2|TRBJ2-1|TRBV10-1
CASSEIAGGRQFF
TGCGCCAGCAGTGAGATAGCGGGAGGGCGGCAGTTCTTC
>.|.|TRBJ1-4|TRBV19
CASRPLGGSEKLFF
TGTGCCAGTAGACCTCTGGGGGGATCTGAAAAACTGTTTTTT
>once|.|TRBJ2-7|TRBV9
CASSSGYSYEQYF
TGTGCCAGCAGCTCGGGTTACTCCTACGAGCAGTACTTC
>once|.|TRBJ2-6|TRBV5-8
CASSREDYSGANVLTF
TGTGCCAGCAGCCGCGAGGACTACTCTGGGGCCAACGTCCTGACTTTC
>once|.|TRBJ2-2|TRBV7-9
CASSALTDTGELFF
TGTGCCAGCAGCGCCTTGACAGACACCGGGGAGCTGTTTTTT
>.|.|TRBJ1-1|TRBV2
CATKSDSQPKGAFF
TGTGCCACCAAGTCCGACAGCCAGCCTAAGGGGGCTTTCTTT
>.|.|TRBJ2-5|TRBV5-1
CASSSARQAGETQYF
TGCGCCAGCAGCTCCGCGAGGCAAGCGGGAGAGACCCAGTACTTC
>.|.|TRBJ1-1|TRBV10-3
CAISESQQLNTEAFF
TGTGCCATCAGTGAGTCGCAACAGCTGAACACTGAAGCTTTCTTT
>.|.|TRBJ1-3|TRBV7-6
CASSLEWAGISGNTIYF
TGTGCCAGCAGCCTAGAGTGGGCGGGTATTAGCGGAAACACCATATATTTT
>.|.|TRBJ1-1|TRBV9
CASSAYGAMNTEAFF
TGTGCCAGCAGCGCATACGGAGCTATGAACACTGAAGCTTTCTTT